This TCR beta chain was documented in a study of Ad26.COV2.S vaccination and SARS-CoV-2 variants. Repertoires were generated with immunoSEQ multiplex PCR, while TCRdb's copy carries only in-frame clones and drops some. This table holds around 400,000 clones, roughly four fifths found once. Of note for this clone: Its antigen is not identified.

V was clipped by 1 base and J by 6 bases; unmatched bases: 6. CDR1 is MNHEY and CDR2 is SMNVEV in the germline V gene (reference sequence). The CDR3 has 15 residues. Treatment here: around 19 received Ad26.COV2.S at low or high dose, single or two shots; about five received placebo; per-sample allocation not given. All samples were drawn on day 63, counting from the first vaccine or placebo injection. Participants' vaccine, an Ad26 vector, delivered Wuhan-strain SARS-CoV-2 spike. Overall study findings and caveats: Non-spike TCR breadth was similar in vaccine and placebo recipients. Spike-specific TCR breadth was greater in vaccine than placebo recipients.

This sequence was found in a person between 18 and 65 years old who received the Ad26.COV2.S COVID-19 vaccine or a placebo. The chain joins TRBV27 to TRBJ2-7; TRBD1 matches at 10 bases. Sequenced material: peripheral blood, taken in a trial of Ad26.COV2.S vaccine versus placebo. The CDR3 region is CASSLLGTGASEQYF. CDR3 nucleotide sequence: TGTGCCAGCAGTTTATTAGGGACAGGGGCCTCCGAGCAGTACTTC.